These 19 T cell receptor beta chains share one sample of origin, sequenced in a study of blood T cell repertoires in COVID-19 (dated by TCRdb to the early 2020s). Libraries were constructed by the immunoSEQ multiplex PCR assay. What TCRdb holds here is the immuneACCESS table cut down to in-frame rearrangements. Part of the clones is not present; checked against another copy, under half of the missing clones reflect an unresolved V gene, and the others are unexplained. Across this sample there are approximately 190,000 clones, with 70% to 90% seen only once. The ten largest account for roughly 21% of the sample. Material: peripheral blood. Source of these receptors: a man between 60 and 75 years old with active or convalescent COVID-19.

About this clone itself: The same CDR3 also results from other DNA sequences found in this sample. This chain connects TRBV29-1 to TRBJ1-1; weak D call: TRBD1 (6 bases). V shed 7 bases and J shed 7 bases, with 10 bases lying between them. Per germline, CDR1 SQVTM and CDR2 ANQGSEA. There are 10 residues in the CDR3. CDR3 in DNA: TGCAGCGCCATGACAGGTGAAGCTTTCTTT. Translated: CSAMTGEAFF.

The chain is built from TRBV3-1 (or the pseudogene TRBV3-2) and TRBJ2-1, with TRBD1 as a possible D gene (6 bases). V was trimmed by 4 bases and J by 3 bases, leaving 16 bases between them. Germline V gene lookup returns CDR1 LGHDT and CDR2 YNNKEL (reference sequence). The CDR3 is 16 amino acids. The CDR3 here is CASSPPGQGYYNEQFF. The CDR3 DNA is TGTGCCAGCAGCCCCCCTGGGCAGGGGTACTACAATGAGCAGTTCTTC.

The chain joins TRBV6-5 to TRBJ1-2; D ambiguous. This CDR3 has 12 amino acids. V lost 4 bases to trimming and J lost 7 bases, with 10 bases between them. The germline gives CDR1 MNHEY, CDR2 SVGAGI. CDR3 in DNA: TGTGCCAGCAGTTCTAGAGGCACTGGCTACACCTTC. The encoded protein is CASSSRGTGYTF.

This clone was found once. J is TRBJ1-2 and V is TRBV5-6; 11 bases map to TRBD1. V shed 4 bases, J shed 10 bases, and the junction held 9 bases outside the gene matches. The CDR3 is 14 amino acids. CDR1 and CDR2 (germline): SGHDT, YYEEEE. CDR3 sequence reads: CASSDPGTGGAYTF. CDR3 sequence (DNA): TGTGCCAGCAGCGACCCCGGGACAGGGGGGGCCTACACCTTC. Together with reference TRBV5-6 and TRBJ1-2, the CDR3 gives the full variable domain: DAGVTQSPTHLIKTRGQQVTLRCSPKSGHDTVSWYQQALGQGPQFIFQYYEEEERQRGNFPDRFSGHQFPNYSSELNVNALLLGDSALYLCASSDPGTGGAYTFGSGTRLTVV.

The chain employs TRBV6-1 and TRBJ2-1; possible D gene TRBD2, 5 bases. From germline, CDR1 is MNHNS and CDR2 SASEGT. V shed 1 base and J shed 10 bases, with 14 bases lying between them. The CDR3 has 14 amino acids. The DNA of the CDR3 is TGTGCCAGCAGTGAAGTGAGGGCTCTGGGAGAGCAGTTCTTC. It is translated as CASSEVRALGEQFF.

This chain joins TRBV11-2 and TRBJ2-5; weak D call: TRBD2 (5 bases). Germline V gives CDR1 SGHAT, CDR2 FQNNGV. Trimming took 4 bases from V and 5 from J, leaving 17 bases between them. CDR3 length: 15 amino acids. CDR3: CASSSLRGGRETQYF. For the CDR3, the DNA is TGTGCCAGCAGCTCCTTACGAGGAGGCCGGGAGACCCAGTACTTC.

This rearrangement joins TRBV6-2 or TRBV6-3 to TRBJ1-5; tentative D call: TRBD1 (6 bases). The CDR3 consists of 14 residues. The germline gives CDR1 MNHEY, CDR2 SVGEGT. Trimming removed 4 bases from V and 6 bases from J, with 13 bases in between. CDR3 amino acids: CASSFGGASQPQHF. CDR3 DNA: TGTGCCAGCAGTTTCGGGGGGGCCTCTCAGCCCCAGCATTTT.

CDR3 nucleotide sequence: TGTGCCAGCAGTCTGTCCCCGGGTCTCTATAGCAATCAGCCCCAGCATTTT. It translates to CASSLSPGLYSNQPQHF. V is TRBV6-6 and J is TRBJ1-5; no clear D. V shed 5 bases and J shed 0 bases, with 17 bases lying between them. CDR3 size: 17 residues. The germline V gene encodes CDR1 MNHNY and CDR2 SVGAGI (reference sequence).

The genes are TRBV28 and TRBJ2-7; tentatively, D is TRBD2 (6 bases). Germline loops: CDR1 MDHEN, CDR2 SYDVKM. Deletions cut 7 bases from V and 2 bases from J, with 9 bases between. This CDR3 contains 12 residues. This chain's CDR3 is CASIPSAYEQYF. The CDR3, as DNA: TGTGCCAGCATTCCTAGCGCCTACGAGCAGTACTTC.

The rearrangement joins TRBV19 to TRBJ2-5; the match to TRBD1 covers 9 bases. The CDR3 is 15 residues long. In germline, CDR1 is LNHDA, CDR2 SQIVND (reference sequence). V trimming: 3 bases; J trimming: 4 bases; junction bases outside the gene matches: 6. CDR3 residues: CASSIAQTGGETQYF. DNA of the CDR3: TGTGCCAGTAGTATCGCCCAGACAGGGGGAGAGACCCAGTACTTC.

V is TRBV19 and J is TRBJ1-1, with 8 positions matching TRBD1. Germline-derived CDR1 and CDR2 are LNHDA and SQIVND (reference sequence). The CDR3 is 14 residues long. The ends lost 5 bases at V and 4 bases at J; junction bases unmatched: 6. CDR3 sequence: CASSFRQGSTEAFF. The DNA of the CDR3 is TGTGCCAGTAGTTTCAGACAGGGGAGCACTGAAGCTTTCTTT.

The chain combines TRBV2 with TRBJ2-2, with D possibly being TRBD2 (6 bases). V lost 3 bases and J 4 bases, leaving 6 bases between the germline ends. In germline, CDR1 is SNHLY, CDR2 FYNNEI. The CDR3 is 13 amino acids. CDR3 in amino acids: CASSEGGTGELFF. The CDR3 nucleotides are TGTGCCAGCAGTGAGGGGGGCACCGGGGAGCTGTTTTTT.

The gene calls are TRBV19 and TRBJ1-1; TRBD1 aligns across 8 bases. The V segment lost 4 bases and the J segment 4 bases; nucleotides outside the gene matches: 5. This CDR3 is 14 amino acids long. Germline CDR1 reads LNHDA; CDR2 reads SQIVND (reference sequence). The CDR3 bases are TGTGCCAGTAGTAGCCAGGGGGCCGGCACTGAAGCTTTCTTT. Translation: CASSSQGAGTEAFF.

V is TRBV6-6 and J is TRBJ2-3; 11 nucleotides align to TRBD2. V gave up 6 bases and J gave up 1 base; unmatched junction bases: 3. The CDR3 runs 15 residues. The germline gives CDR1 MNHNY, CDR2 SVGAGI (reference sequence). The chain's CDR3 is CASSPGLAGTDTQYF. Written as DNA, the CDR3 is TGTGCCAGCAGCCCGGGACTAGCGGGCACAGATACGCAGTATTTT.

The chain links TRBV11-2 to TRBJ1-2; 9 bases line up with TRBD1. Per the germline V gene, CDR1 is SGHAT and CDR2 is FQNNGV. The junction had 8 bases not matched to a gene; V was cut back by 2 bases and J by 7 bases. The CDR3 extends over 15 amino acids. The chain's CDR3 is CASSLIGTGYGGYTF. CDR3 DNA sequence: TGTGCCAGCAGCTTAATTGGGACAGGGTATGGTGGCTACACCTTC.

This chain connects TRBV10-2 to TRBJ1-1; tentative D call: TRBD1 (6 bases). Per germline, CDR1 WSHSY and CDR2 SAAADI. This CDR3 spans 14 amino acids. Trimming pared 5 bases from V and 5 bases from J, leaving 15 bases between. The chain's CDR3 is CASSPNRVRTEAFF. CDR3 nucleotide sequence: TGCGCCAGCAGTCCGAACAGGGTACGAACTGAAGCTTTCTTT.

The chain couples TRBV19 to TRBJ2-5, with 8 bases matching TRBD2. The CDR3 loop spans 15 amino acids. V shed 5 bases and J 4 bases; nucleotides not matched to a gene: 9. CDR1 and CDR2 (germline): LNHDA, SQIVND (reference sequence). The chain's CDR3 is CASSPPRGVGETQYF. For the CDR3, the DNA is TGTGCCAGTAGTCCCCCGCGGGGGGTAGGAGAGACCCAGTACTTC.

The chain links TRBV5-4 to TRBJ2-1; 13 positions agree with TRBD2. The CDR3 contains 15 residues. The germline CDR1 and CDR2 sequences are SGHNT and YYREEE (reference sequence). The V and J ends lost 4 bases and 9 bases, in that order; junction bases with no gene match: 7. As DNA, the CDR3 is TGTGCCAGCAGCCCGGGACTAGCGGGGACCGGTGAGCAGTTCTTC. Translated, it gives CASSPGLAGTGEQFF.

This chain uses TRBV3-1 (or the pseudogene TRBV3-2) with TRBJ1-5; D remains ambiguous. CDR3 length equals 13 residues. The germline V gene has CDR1 LGHDT and CDR2 YNNKEL (reference sequence). Between the trimmed V and J ends, which lost 4 bases and 5 bases, there was a span of 9 bases. CDR3 sequence: CASSPGFDQPQHF. CDR3 nucleotide sequence: TGTGCCAGCAGCCCCGGTTTTGATCAGCCCCAGCATTTT.